A selection of T cell receptor beta chains follows, all from one sample in a study of molecular identifiers for immune sequencing clone quantification. In TCRdb, the PCR reads were re-called with MiXCR into one record per CDR3 protein. Of roughly 300,000 distinct CDR3 sequences listed, about a quarter are singletons. The sample taken for sequencing was naive CD8+ T cells from blood, with Jurkat cell RNA spiked in. These receptors were obtained from a human donor in good health. Some libraries in this study had Jurkat cell RNA spiked in. The CDR3 runs from the conserved cysteine through the conserved F or W. Fields, in order: clone size, J gene, V gene, D gene, CDR3 DNA, CDR3 protein. The D gene is left open where the match is weak. Expanded clones get a size class; other rows say once, few or many, or leave the size out.

clone_size: -
j_call: TRBJ2-6
v_call: TRBV6-1
d_call: TRBD1
cdr3_nt: TGTGCCAGCAGTGAGGGACAGGGGGCTTGGGGGGCCAACGTCCTGACTTTC
cdr3_aa: CASSEGQGAWGANVLTF

clone_size: -
j_call: TRBJ2-2
v_call: TRBV6-1
d_call: TRBD1
cdr3_nt: TGTGCCAGCAGTCAGAACAGGGGCCCCACCGGGGAGCTGTTTTTT
cdr3_aa: CASSQNRGPTGELFF

clone_size: -
j_call: TRBJ2-7
v_call: TRBV12-3/TRBV12-4
d_call: TRBD2
cdr3_nt: TGTGCCAGCAGATTGAGCGGGAGCCACGAGCAGTACTTC
cdr3_aa: CASRLSGSHEQYF

clone_size: -
j_call: TRBJ2-7
v_call: TRBV7-6
d_call: TRBD1
cdr3_nt: TGTGCCAGCAGCTTGACAGGGTCTGCCCACGAGCAGTACTTC
cdr3_aa: CASSLTGSAHEQYF

clone_size: many
j_call: TRBJ1-5
v_call: TRBV5-5
d_call: -
cdr3_nt: TGTGCCAGCAGCCTGGACGCCATGTATGGTCAGCCCCAGCATTTT
cdr3_aa: CASSLDAMYGQPQHF

clone_size: -
j_call: TRBJ2-7
v_call: TRBV3-1
d_call: -
cdr3_nt: TGTGCCAGCAGCCAAGGGGCTGCCATTAGCTCCTACGAGCAGTACTTC
cdr3_aa: CASSQGAAISSYEQYF

clone_size: -
j_call: TRBJ2-7
v_call: TRBV20-1
d_call: -
cdr3_nt: TGCAGTGCTACGTTTCACTACGAGCAGTACTTC
cdr3_aa: CSATFHYEQYF

clone_size: many
j_call: TRBJ2-5
v_call: TRBV11-2
d_call: -
cdr3_nt: TGTGCCAGCAGCTTAGGATACGAGACCCAGTACTTC
cdr3_aa: CASSLGYETQYF

clone_size: -
j_call: TRBJ2-6
v_call: TRBV30
d_call: -
cdr3_nt: TGTGCCTGGACAGGGTACTCTGGGGCCAACGTCCTGACTTTC
cdr3_aa: CAWTGYSGANVLTF

clone_size: few
j_call: TRBJ1-1
v_call: TRBV10-3
d_call: -
cdr3_nt: TGTGCCATCAGTGATGCGGACAGAGTGAACACTGAAGCTTTCTTT
cdr3_aa: CAISDADRVNTEAFF